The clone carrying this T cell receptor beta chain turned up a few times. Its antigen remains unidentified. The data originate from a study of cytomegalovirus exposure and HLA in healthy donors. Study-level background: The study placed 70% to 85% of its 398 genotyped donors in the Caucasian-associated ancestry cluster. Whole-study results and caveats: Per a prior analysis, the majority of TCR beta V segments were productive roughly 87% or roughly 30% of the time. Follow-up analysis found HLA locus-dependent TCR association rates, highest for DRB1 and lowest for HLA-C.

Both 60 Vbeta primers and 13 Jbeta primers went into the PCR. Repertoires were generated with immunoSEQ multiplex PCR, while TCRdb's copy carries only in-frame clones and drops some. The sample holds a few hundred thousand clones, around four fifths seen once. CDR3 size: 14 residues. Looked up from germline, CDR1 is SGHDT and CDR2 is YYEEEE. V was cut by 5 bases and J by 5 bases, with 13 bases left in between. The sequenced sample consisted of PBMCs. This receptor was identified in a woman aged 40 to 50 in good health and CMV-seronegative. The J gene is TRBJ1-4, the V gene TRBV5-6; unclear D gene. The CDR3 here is CASSREFANEKLFF. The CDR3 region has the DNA TGTGCCAGCAGTCGGGAGTTCGCGAATGAAAAACTGTTTTTT.